Below, 17 T cell receptor beta chains from the same sample are listed, as sequenced in a study of blood T cells in healthy people across ages. Primers used in a second PCR of about 7 to 11 cycles were a sample-barcoded 5' primer and a J-beta primer mix. TCRdb passed the 5' RACE reads through MiXCR, listing each CDR3 protein once. The data contain 650,000 to 700,000 distinct CDR3 sequences, about a third of them singletons. The material sequenced was blood. The receptors stem from a woman aged 80 or over in good health.

The sample holds many counts of this clonotype. CDR3 sequence reads: CAISESGTSGGLSYNEQFF. CDR3 DNA: TGTGCCATCAGTGAGTCGGGGACTAGCGGGGGCCTCTCCTACAATGAGCAGTTCTTC. This chain links TRBV10-3 with TRBJ2-1, with TRBD2 matching over 14 bases. This CDR3 spans 19 amino acids. Losses at the gene ends were 0 bases for V and 0 bases for J; bases not matched to a gene: 4. Germline assignment: CDR1 ENHRY and CDR2 SYGVKD.

Only a few counts were recorded for this clonotype. Given a much more abundant clone one base away, this may be a read error. V usage is TRBV5-6 and J usage is TRBJ2-7; possible D gene TRBD1, 6 bases. Germline loops: CDR1 SGHDT, CDR2 YYEEEE. Trimming removed 7 bases at V and 1 base at J, with 9 bases between. The CDR3 consists of 12 residues. CDR3 nucleotides: TGTGCCAGCGGGGACAATTCCTACGAGCAGTACTTC. This translates into CASGDNSYEQYF.

The chain has TRBV7-3 and TRBJ2-5; D is possibly TRBD1 (6 bases). The CDR3 is 15 amino acids. Trimming cost V 4 bases and J 11 bases, with 23 bases left between them. Germline CDR1 is SGHTA and CDR2 is FQGTGA. The CDR3: CASSSLGTPGDEQYF. The CDR3 DNA is TGTGCCAGCAGCTCCCTCGGGACACCCGGGGATGAGCAGTACTTC.

The gene calls are TRBV4-2 and TRBJ2-1; 13 bases map to TRBD2. The CDR3 totals 15 residues. Germline lookup yields CDR1 LGHNA and CDR2 YNFKEQ. Germline trimming cut 4 bases from V and 5 bases from J; bases unmatched to any gene: 2. CDR3 loop: CASSPGTSGDNEQFF. DNA for the CDR3: TGTGCCAGCAGCCCGGGGACTAGCGGGGACAATGAGCAGTTCTTC.

The sample holds many counts of this clonotype. The rearrangement joins TRBV7-6 to TRBJ2-7; 12 bases match TRBD2. In germline, CDR1 is SGHVS, CDR2 FNYEAQ. The CDR3 loop spans 17 amino acids. V shed 1 base and J 1 base; nucleotides not matched to a gene: 5. This CDR3 is CASSLGAGTSGSYEQYF. DNA for the CDR3: TGTGCCAGCAGCTTAGGGGCCGGGACTAGCGGGTCCTACGAGCAGTACTTC. Drawing the rest from reference TRBV7-6 and TRBJ2-7, the complete variable domain is GAGVSQSPRYKVTKRGQDVALRCDPISGHVSLYWYRQALGQGPEFLTYFNYEAQQDKSGLPNDRFSAERPEGSISTLTIQRTEQRDSAMYRCASSLGAGTSGSYEQYFGPGTRLTVT.

This clonotype was recorded a few times. The J gene is TRBJ2-1, the V gene TRBV12-3 or TRBV12-4; 11 bases line up with TRBD2. The CDR3 loop spans 15 amino acids. The trim removed 5 bases at V and 9 bases at J, leaving 9 bases unmatched. This CDR3 is CASSEIAGGPGEQFF. The CDR3 coding sequence is TGTGCCAGCAGTGAAATAGCGGGAGGGCCCGGTGAGCAGTTCTTC.

Details on this clonotype: This sequence may be a read error, since a much larger clone differs from it by one base. CDR3 loop: CAGSQDFGRDGYIF. CDR3 nucleotide sequence: TGCGCCGGCAGCCAAGATTTTGGGAGGGATGGCTACATCTTC. The rearrangement links TRBV4-3 to TRBJ1-2; D uncertain. CDR1 and CDR2 from the germline V gene are LGHNA and YSLEER. The CDR3 covers 14 residues.

This clonotype occurred once. This chain connects TRBV20-1 to TRBJ1-3; weak D call: TRBD1 (5 bases). The ends were cut back, 6 bases at V and 0 bases at J, with 9 bases in the middle. Germline V CDR1 and CDR2: DFQATT, SNEGSKA (reference sequence). This CDR3 comprises 13 residues. CDR3 amino acids: CSADGTSGNTIYF. Here the CDR3 DNA reads TGCAGTGCGGACGGGACCTCTGGAAACACCATATATTTT.

This clonotype came up a few times. The V gene is TRBV5-1, the J gene TRBJ2-7; 15 bases map to TRBD2. Per the germline V gene, CDR1 is SGHRS and CDR2 is YFSETQ. V was clipped by 4 bases and J by 5 bases; unmatched bases: 4. The CDR3 totals 15 residues. DNA for the CDR3: TGCGCCAGCAGCGCGGGGACTAGCGGGGGGCACGAGCAGTACTTC. Protein sequence: CASSAGTSGGHEQYF.

Comments on this clonotype: A much larger clone sits a single nucleotide away, making a read error possible. This chain links TRBV20-1 with TRBJ2-5, with TRBD2 as a possible D gene (5 bases). With 6 bases removed from V and 7 bases from J, the gap between germline ends came to 18 bases. The CDR3 length is 13 residues. The germline V gene encodes CDR1 DFQATT and CDR2 SNEGSKA (reference sequence). The CDR3 region is CSARGNLGGTQYF. The CDR3, as DNA: TGCAGTGCCCGAGGGAACCTCGGTGGGACCCAGTACTTC.

Details on this clonotype: A single base separates this from a much larger clone, so it may be a read error. V and J are TRBV5-6 and TRBJ2-5; D unresolved. CDR3 length equals 12 residues. In germline, CDR1 is SGHDT, CDR2 YYEEEE. The DNA of the CDR3 is TGTGCCTGCAGCTTGAAGTTCAATGAGCAGTACTTC. The encoded protein is CACSLKFNEQYF.

The V and J genes are TRBV24-1 and TRBJ2-3, with a possible D match to TRBD2 (6 bases). From germline, CDR1 is KGHDR and CDR2 SFDVKD. V was pared by 4 bases and J by 7 bases, with 17 bases between. The CDR3 totals 15 residues. CDR3 bases: TGTGCCACCAGTGACAGTAGCGGAGCCCGCTATACGCAGTATTTT. Amino acids: CATSDSSGARYTQYF.

This clonotype was observed at least ten times. This chain connects TRBV6-5 to TRBJ2-1; 10 nucleotides line up with TRBD2. The V gene end was trimmed by 2 bases and the J gene end by 6 bases; junction bases not matched to a gene: 7. The CDR3 extends over 16 amino acids. The germline V gene encodes CDR1 MNHEY and CDR2 SVGAGI. In nucleotides, the CDR3 is TGTGCCAGCAGTTACCGGTGGCTAGCGGGGGTCAATGAGCAGTTCTTC. This encodes CASSYRWLAGVNEQFF.

The sample holds many counts of this clonotype. The rearrangement uses TRBV7-9 and TRBJ2-7; D call uncertain. CDR1 is SEHNR and CDR2 is FQNEAQ in the germline V gene (reference sequence). The CDR3 length is 13 residues. Trimming took off 1 base at V and 3 bases at J, with 7 bases between the two ends. CDR3 bases: TGTGCCAGCAGCTTAGGGCCAGACTACGAGCAGTACTTC. This gives the protein CASSLGPDYEQYF.

With respect to this clonotype: This may be a read error: a much more frequent sequence differs by one nucleotide. J is TRBJ1-5 and V is TRBV4-1; D unresolved. Germline CDR1 reads MGHRA; CDR2 reads YSYEKL. The length of the CDR3 is 17 residues. CDR3 nucleotides: TGCGCCAGCAGAAGGCTTTCTATAGGCGGAAGCAATCAGCCCCGGCATTTT. This encodes CASRRLSIGGSNQPRHF.

The rearrangement joins TRBV27 to TRBJ1-1; the D is unclear. The germline V gene has CDR1 MNHEY and CDR2 SMNVEV (reference sequence). Trimming took 6 bases from V and 0 from J, leaving 11 bases between them. The CDR3 runs 14 residues. DNA of the CDR3: TGTGCCAGCAGGGCTGGGTTGATGAACACTGAAGCTTTCTTT. Translating gives CASRAGLMNTEAFF.

This clonotype occurred a few times. V and J are TRBV6-5 and TRBJ2-3; D is perhaps TRBD2 (6 bases). V lost 2 bases to trimming and J lost 0 bases, with 9 bases between them. Germline V lookup: CDR1 MNHEY, CDR2 SVGAGI. This CDR3 region has 15 residues. The CDR3 region is CASSYRGSSTDTQYF. The CDR3 DNA is TGTGCCAGCAGTTACCGGGGGTCTAGCACAGATACGCAGTATTTT.